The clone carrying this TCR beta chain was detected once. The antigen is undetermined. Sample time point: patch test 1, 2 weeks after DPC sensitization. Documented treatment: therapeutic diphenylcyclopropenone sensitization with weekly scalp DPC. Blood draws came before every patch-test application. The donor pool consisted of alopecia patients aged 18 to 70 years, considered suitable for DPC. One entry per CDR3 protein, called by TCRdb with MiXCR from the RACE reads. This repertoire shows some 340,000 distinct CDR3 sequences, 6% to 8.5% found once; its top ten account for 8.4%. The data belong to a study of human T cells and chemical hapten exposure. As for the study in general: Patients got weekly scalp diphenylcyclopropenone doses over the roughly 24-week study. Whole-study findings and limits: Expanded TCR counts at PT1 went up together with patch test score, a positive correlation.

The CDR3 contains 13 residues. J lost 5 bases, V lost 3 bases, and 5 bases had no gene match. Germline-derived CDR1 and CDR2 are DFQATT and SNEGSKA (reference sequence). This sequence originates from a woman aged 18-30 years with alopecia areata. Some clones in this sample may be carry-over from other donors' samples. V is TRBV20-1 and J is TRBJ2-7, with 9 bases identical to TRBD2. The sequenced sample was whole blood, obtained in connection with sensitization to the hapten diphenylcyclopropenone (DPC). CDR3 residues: CSASPSGAHEQYF. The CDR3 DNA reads TGCAGTGCTAGTCCTAGCGGGGCCCACGAGCAGTACTTC.